The clone carrying this T cell receptor beta chain was picked up one time. Antigen: not known. The sample belongs to a study of regulatory T cells in long-lasting Graves disease. This sample's time point: persistent/refractory GD, antithyroid drugs over 5 years with positive TRAb. The TCR library was made from RNA extracted from PBMCs. Each of the patients was recruited from an endocrinology department situated in Xi'an, China. The CDR3 contains 15 residues. The V end was cut by 3 bases, the J end by 0 bases, with 9 bases between. CDR1 and CDR2 from the germline V gene are LNHDA and SQIVND (reference sequence). Overall study results and limits: In persistent patients, shared public clonotypes (roughly 2,800) outnumbered those in new patients (roughly 870). TRBV28, TRBJ1-2 and TRBJ2-5 were favored in persistent disease.

Library construction for TCR beta used iRepertoire HTBI primers and Arm-PCR of CDR3 regions. Authors' processing steps: In the combined samples, around 60 TRBV and 14 to 15 TRBJ segments were identified. TCRdb analysed the multiplex PCR reads with MiXCR anew, one entry per CDR3 protein. Clone size and V and J calls follow TCRdb, not the original study. The sample yields hundreds of thousands of distinct CDR3 sequences, around 30% seen once. The V and J genes are TRBV19 and TRBJ1-5; D gene uncertain. Sequencing used peripheral blood mononuclear cells (PBMCs), obtained when the disease was refractory, from a patient treated with antithyroid drugs. This receptor was identified in a female donor with Graves disease. The CDR3 DNA reads TGTGCCAGTAGTATTACGGATTATAGCAATCAGCCCCAGCATTTT. Protein sequence: CASSITDYSNQPQHF.